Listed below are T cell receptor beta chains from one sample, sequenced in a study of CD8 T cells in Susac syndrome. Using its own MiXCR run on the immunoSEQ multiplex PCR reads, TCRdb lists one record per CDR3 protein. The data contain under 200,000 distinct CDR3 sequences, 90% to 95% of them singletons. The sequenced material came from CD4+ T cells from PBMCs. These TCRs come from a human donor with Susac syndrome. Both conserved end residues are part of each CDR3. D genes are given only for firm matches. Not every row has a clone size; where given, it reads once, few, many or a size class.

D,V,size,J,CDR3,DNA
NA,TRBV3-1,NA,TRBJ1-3,CASSRPRDVGNTIYF,TGTGCCAGCAGCCGCCCCAGGGACGTTGGAAACACCATATATTTT
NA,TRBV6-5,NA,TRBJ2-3,CASSSESDTQYF,TGTGCCAGCAGCTCCGAGTCCGATACGCAGTATTTT
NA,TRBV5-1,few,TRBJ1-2,CASSLAPGSGGYTF,TGCGCCAGCAGCTTGGCCCCTGGAAGCGGTGGCTACACCTTC
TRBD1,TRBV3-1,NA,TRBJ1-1,CASSQGTGARLGREAFF,TGTGCCAGCAGCCAAGGGACAGGGGCGCGTTTGGGGAGAGAAGCTTTCTTT
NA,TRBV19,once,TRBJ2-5,CASSMMGETQYF,TGTGCCAGTAGTATGATGGGAGAGACCCAGTACTTC
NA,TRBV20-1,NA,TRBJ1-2,CSARQGTNYGYTF,TGCAGTGCTAGACAGGGGACTAACTATGGCTACACCTTC
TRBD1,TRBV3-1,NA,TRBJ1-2,CASSQDGTGGFYGYTF,TGTGCCAGCAGCCAAGACGGGACAGGGGGCTTCTATGGCTACACCTTC
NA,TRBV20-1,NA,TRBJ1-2,CSAKDGYTF,TGCAGTGCTAAGGATGGCTACACCTTC
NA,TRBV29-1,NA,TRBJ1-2,CSAGNYGYTF,TGCAGCGCAGGAAACTATGGCTACACCTTC
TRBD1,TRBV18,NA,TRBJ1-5,CASSPGQPNQPQHF,TGTGCCAGCTCCCCGGGACAGCCTAATCAGCCCCAGCATTTT
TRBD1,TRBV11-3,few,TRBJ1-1,CASSYGTGNTEAFF,TGTGCCAGCAGTTACGGGACAGGCAACACTGAAGCTTTCTTT
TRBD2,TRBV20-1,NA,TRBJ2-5,CSAREPLAGYQETQYF,TGCAGTGCTAGAGAGCCACTAGCGGGGTACCAAGAGACCCAGTACTTC
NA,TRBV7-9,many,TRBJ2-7,CASSRSYEQYF,TGTGCCAGCAGCCGGAGCTACGAGCAGTACTTC
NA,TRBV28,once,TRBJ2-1,CASSPPLAGVGFF,TGTGCCAGCAGTCCTCCCCTCGCGGGTGTTGGGTTCTTC
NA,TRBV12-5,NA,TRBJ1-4,CASGVAGPNEKLFF,TGTGCTAGTGGTGTCGCAGGTCCTAATGAAAAACTGTTTTTT
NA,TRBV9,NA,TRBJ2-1,CASSDKSHSYNEQFF,TGTGCCAGCAGCGACAAGTCCCACTCCTACAATGAGCAGTTCTTC
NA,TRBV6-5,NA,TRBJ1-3,CASGAGSGNTIYF,TGTGCCAGCGGTGCGGGGTCTGGAAACACCATATATTTT
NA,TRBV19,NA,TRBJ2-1,CASTAGTEYNEQFF,TGTGCCAGTACCGCCGGGACGGAGTATAATGAGCAGTTCTTC
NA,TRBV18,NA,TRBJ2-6,CASSPPQGLSGANVLTF,TGTGCCAGCTCACCACCACAGGGCCTCTCTGGGGCCAACGTCCTGACTTTC
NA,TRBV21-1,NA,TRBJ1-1,CASSFQGWNTEAFF,TGTGCCAGCAGCTTCCAGGGATGGAACACTGAAGCTTTCTTT
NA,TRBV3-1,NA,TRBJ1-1,CASSQRTEAFF,TGTGCCAGCAGCCAAAGGACTGAAGCTTTCTTT
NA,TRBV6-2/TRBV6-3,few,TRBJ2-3,CASSSANTDTQYF,TGTGCCAGCAGTTCCGCGAACACAGATACGCAGTATTTT
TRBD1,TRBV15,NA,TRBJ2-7,CATSRAGTDVSYEQYF,TGTGCCACCAGCAGAGCTGGGACAGATGTCTCCTACGAGCAGTACTTC